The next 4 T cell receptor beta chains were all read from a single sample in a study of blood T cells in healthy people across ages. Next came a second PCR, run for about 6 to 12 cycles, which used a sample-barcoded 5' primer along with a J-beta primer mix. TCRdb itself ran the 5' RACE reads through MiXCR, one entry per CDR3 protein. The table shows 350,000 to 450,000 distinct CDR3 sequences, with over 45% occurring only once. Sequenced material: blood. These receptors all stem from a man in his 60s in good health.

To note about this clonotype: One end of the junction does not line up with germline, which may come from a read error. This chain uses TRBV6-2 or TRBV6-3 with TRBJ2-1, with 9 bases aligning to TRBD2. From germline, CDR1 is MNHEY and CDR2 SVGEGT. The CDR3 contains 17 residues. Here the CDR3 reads CASNYPPSGRWRVEQFF. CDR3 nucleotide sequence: TGTGCCAGCAATTACCCGCCCAGCGGGAGGTGGCGGGTTGAGCAGTTCTTC.

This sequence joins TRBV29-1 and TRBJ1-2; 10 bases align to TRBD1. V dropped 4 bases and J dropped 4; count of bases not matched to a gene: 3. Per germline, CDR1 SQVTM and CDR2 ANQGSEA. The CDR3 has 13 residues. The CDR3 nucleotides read TGCAGCGTTGGGACAGGGGGACGCTATGGCTACACCTTC. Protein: CSVGTGGRYGYTF. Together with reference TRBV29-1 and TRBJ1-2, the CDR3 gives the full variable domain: SAVISQKPSRDICQRGTSLTIQCQVDSQVTMMFWYRQQPGQSLTLIATANQGSEATYESGFVIDKFPISRPNLTFSTLTVSNMSPEDSSIYLCSVGTGGRYGYTFGSGTRLTVV.

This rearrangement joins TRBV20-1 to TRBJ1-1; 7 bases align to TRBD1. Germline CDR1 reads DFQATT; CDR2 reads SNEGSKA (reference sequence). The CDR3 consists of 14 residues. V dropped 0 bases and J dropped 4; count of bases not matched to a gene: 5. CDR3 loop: CSAREQGLGTEAFF. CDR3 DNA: TGCAGTGCTAGAGAACAGGGGTTGGGCACTGAAGCTTTCTTT.

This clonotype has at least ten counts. For the CDR3, the DNA is TGTGCCAGCAGTTTCTTAGACAGTCTCGTCCCTTACAATGAGCAGTTCTTC. It specifies CASSFLDSLVPYNEQFF. This chain uses TRBV28 with TRBJ2-1; TRBD1 might be the D (5 bases). V lost 3 bases to trimming and J lost 4 bases, with 19 bases between them. Germline V gene lookup returns CDR1 MDHEN and CDR2 SYDVKM. This CDR3 spans 17 amino acids.